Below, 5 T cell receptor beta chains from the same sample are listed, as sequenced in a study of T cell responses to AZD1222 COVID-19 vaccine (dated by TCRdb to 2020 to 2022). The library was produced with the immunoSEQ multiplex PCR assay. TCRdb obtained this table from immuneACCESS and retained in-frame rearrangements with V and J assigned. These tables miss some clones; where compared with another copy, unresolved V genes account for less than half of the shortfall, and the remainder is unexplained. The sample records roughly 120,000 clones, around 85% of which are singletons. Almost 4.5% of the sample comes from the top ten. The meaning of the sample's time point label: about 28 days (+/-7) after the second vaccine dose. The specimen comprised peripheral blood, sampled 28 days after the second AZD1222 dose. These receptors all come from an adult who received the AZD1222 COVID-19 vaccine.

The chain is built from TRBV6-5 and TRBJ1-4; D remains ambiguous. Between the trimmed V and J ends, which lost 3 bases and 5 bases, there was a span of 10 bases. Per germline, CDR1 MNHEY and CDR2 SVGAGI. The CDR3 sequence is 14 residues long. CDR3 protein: CASSYAGINEKLFF. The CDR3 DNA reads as TGTGCCAGCAGTTATGCCGGGATAAATGAAAAACTGTTTTTT.

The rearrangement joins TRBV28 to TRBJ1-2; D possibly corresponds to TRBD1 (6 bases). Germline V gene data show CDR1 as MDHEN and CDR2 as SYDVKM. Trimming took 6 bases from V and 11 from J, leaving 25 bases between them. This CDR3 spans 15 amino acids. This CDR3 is CASSPPVGGAFQYTF. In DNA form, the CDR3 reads TGTGCCAGCAGCCCGCCCGTGGGGGGGGCGTTTCAGTACACCTTC.

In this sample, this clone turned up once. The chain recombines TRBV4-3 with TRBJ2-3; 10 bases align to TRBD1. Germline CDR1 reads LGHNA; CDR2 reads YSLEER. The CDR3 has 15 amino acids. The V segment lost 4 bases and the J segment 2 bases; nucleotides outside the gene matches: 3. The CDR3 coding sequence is TGCGCCAGCAGCCTCGGGACAGGGGCCACAGATACGCAGTATTTT. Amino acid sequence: CASSLGTGATDTQYF.

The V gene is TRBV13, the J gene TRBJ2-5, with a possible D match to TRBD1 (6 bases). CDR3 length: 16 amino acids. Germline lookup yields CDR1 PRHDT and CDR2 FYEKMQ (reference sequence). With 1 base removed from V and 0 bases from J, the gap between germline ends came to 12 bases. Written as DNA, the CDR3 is TGTGCCAGCAGCTTAGCCTTGGGACAAGACCAAGAGACCCAGTACTTC. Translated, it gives CASSLALGQDQETQYF.

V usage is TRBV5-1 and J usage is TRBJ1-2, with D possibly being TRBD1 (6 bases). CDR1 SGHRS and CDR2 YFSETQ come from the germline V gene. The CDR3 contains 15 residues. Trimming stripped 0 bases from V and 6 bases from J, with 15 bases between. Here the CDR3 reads CASSLEGRGNNGYTF. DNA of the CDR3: TGCGCCAGCAGCTTGGAAGGCAGGGGTAATAATGGCTACACCTTC.